The next 4 T cell receptor beta chains were all read from a single sample in a study of cytomegalovirus exposure and HLA in healthy donors. A multiplex PCR was run with 60 Vbeta primers and 13 Jbeta primers. This table comes from immunoSEQ multiplex PCR, and its TCRdb copy is limited to in-frame clones, with some not included. This sample carries around 120,000 clones, 9.5% of them seen once, and the ten largest clones take roughly 3%. Source material: PBMCs. These receptors all stem from a man aged 25-45 years in good health and CMV-seronegative.

The rearrangement uses TRBV5-4 and TRBJ2-1; 8 positions agree with TRBD2. Germline V gene sequence: CDR1 SGHNT, CDR2 YYREEE (reference sequence). The J segment lost 7 bases and the V segment lost 5 bases, leaving 14 bases of the junction unmatched. This CDR3 spans 16 amino acids. Here the CDR3 DNA reads TGTGCCAGCAGAAATCGTACGGGGGGGCCTGAAAATGAGCAGTTCTTC. Translation: CASRNRTGGPENEQFF.

This clone has only a few counts. The genes are TRBV4-3 and TRBJ1-2; D perhaps matches TRBD1 (5 bases). Germline V CDR1 and CDR2: LGHNA, YSLEER. The germline V and J ends were trimmed by 4 bases and 1 base, with 7 bases remaining between them. This CDR3 is 13 amino acids long. The CDR3 region is CASSPGINYGYTF. CDR3 coding DNA: TGCGCCAGCAGCCCAGGGATTAACTATGGCTACACCTTC.

V and J are TRBV4-3 and TRBJ2-7, with D tentatively TRBD1 (6 bases). The CDR3 has 13 amino acids. CDR1 LGHNA and CDR2 YSLEER come from the germline V gene. Trimming took 3 bases from V and 2 from J, leaving 8 bases between them. DNA of the CDR3: TGCGCCAGCAGCCAGGACAGAACCTACGAGCAGTACTTC. As protein: CASSQDRTYEQYF.

This clone showed up just a few times. The gene calls are TRBV5-5 and TRBJ1-1; D remains ambiguous. Germline values: CDR1 SGHKS, CDR2 YYEKEE (reference sequence). This CDR3 is 12 amino acids long. Trimming took off 0 bases at V and 6 bases at J, with 6 bases between the two ends. The DNA of the CDR3 is TGTGCCAGCAGCTTGGTTCGCGCTGAAGCTTTCTTT. Amino acid sequence: CASSLVRAEAFF.